This is a list of T cell receptor beta chains from one sample in a study of long-term antiretroviral therapy in people with HIV. Sequencing used immunoSEQ multiplex PCR; TCRdb keeps in-frame clones, though not all of them. Among approximately 27,000 clones listed, over 85% were seen once. Here the sequenced sample was unsorted PBMCs, taken 1.8 years after starting antiretroviral therapy. The receptors here all came from a woman under 30 with HIV. CDR3s include the opening cysteine and the closing phenylalanine or tryptophan. Fields, in order: J gene, V gene, D gene, clone size, CDR3 protein, CDR3 DNA. D genes are given only for firm matches. Not every row has a clone size; where given, it reads once, few, many or a size class.

J gene: TRBJ1-1
V gene: TRBV7-9
D gene: TRBD1
clone size: .
CDR3 protein: CASSLGRGQAFF
CDR3 DNA: TGTGCCAGCAGCTTAGGCAGGGGGCAAGCTTTCTTT

J gene: TRBJ1-6
V gene: TRBV28
D gene: .
clone size: .
CDR3 protein: CASSLLYNSPLHF
CDR3 DNA: TGTGCCAGCAGTTTACTATACAATTCACCCCTCCACTTT

J gene: TRBJ1-2
V gene: TRBV28
D gene: .
clone size: .
CDR3 protein: CASSEYRDGNYGYTF
CDR3 DNA: TGTGCCAGCAGCGAGTATCGGGACGGCAACTATGGCTACACCTTC

J gene: TRBJ1-5
V gene: TRBV12-1
D gene: .
clone size: once
CDR3 protein: CASSPSWDRGSNQPQHF
CDR3 DNA: TGTGCCAGCAGCCCTAGTTGGGACAGGGGGAGCAATCAGCCCCAGCATTTT

J gene: TRBJ1-4
V gene: TRBV11-2
D gene: .
clone size: .
CDR3 protein: CASSVNPTRTVEKLFF
CDR3 DNA: TGTGCCAGCAGCGTCAACCCAACTCGGACGGTTGAAAAACTGTTTTTT

J gene: TRBJ1-1
V gene: TRBV19
D gene: .
clone size: .
CDR3 protein: CASRFGGMTEAFF
CDR3 DNA: TGTGCCAGTAGGTTTGGGGGGATGACTGAAGCTTTCTTT

J gene: TRBJ1-1
V gene: TRBV19
D gene: .
clone size: .
CDR3 protein: CASSIRFGKPVEAFF
CDR3 DNA: TGTGCCAGTAGTATTAGGTTCGGGAAGCCCGTTGAAGCTTTCTTT

J gene: TRBJ1-4
V gene: TRBV9
D gene: TRBD1
clone size: .
CDR3 protein: CASSVVSPGQLLHNEKLFF
CDR3 DNA: TGTGCCAGCAGCGTAGTATCCCCGGGACAGCTCCTTCATAATGAAAAACTGTTTTTT

J gene: TRBJ2-1
V gene: TRBV7-9
D gene: .
clone size: .
CDR3 protein: CASSARDGTANEQFF
CDR3 DNA: TGTGCCAGCAGCGCCCGGGACGGCACGGCCAATGAGCAGTTCTTC

J gene: TRBJ2-7
V gene: TRBV29-1
D gene: TRBD1
clone size: .
CDR3 protein: CSVEARGQGSSYEQYF
CDR3 DNA: TGCAGCGTTGAAGCCCGTGGACAGGGGAGTTCCTACGAGCAGTACTTC

J gene: TRBJ2-3
V gene: TRBV9
D gene: .
clone size: .
CDR3 protein: CASSEGGFNTQYF
CDR3 DNA: TGTGCCAGCAGCGAGGGGGGTTTTAATACGCAGTATTTT

J gene: TRBJ2-5
V gene: TRBV10-3
D gene: TRBD2
clone size: .
CDR3 protein: CASRAAAGSQETQYF
CDR3 DNA: TGTGCCTCAAGAGCAGCAGCGGGAAGCCAAGAGACCCAGTACTTC

J gene: TRBJ2-7
V gene: TRBV7-9
D gene: .
clone size: .
CDR3 protein: CASSLAPPQEQYF
CDR3 DNA: TGTGCCAGCAGCTTAGCGCCCCCCCAGGAGCAGTACTTC

J gene: TRBJ2-5
V gene: TRBV5-1
D gene: .
clone size: .
CDR3 protein: CASSLEGRAGQETQYF
CDR3 DNA: TGCGCCAGCAGCTTGGAGGGTCGGGCAGGGCAAGAGACCCAGTACTTC

J gene: TRBJ2-7
V gene: TRBV7-2
D gene: .
clone size: once
CDR3 protein: CASSSIVGPSYEQYF
CDR3 DNA: TGTGCCAGCAGCTCTATAGTGGGGCCCTCCTACGAGCAGTACTTC

J gene: TRBJ2-7
V gene: TRBV5-6
D gene: .
clone size: .
CDR3 protein: CASSLDGGSYEQYF
CDR3 DNA: TGTGCCAGCAGCTTGGATGGGGGTAGCTACGAGCAGTACTTC

J gene: TRBJ2-6
V gene: TRBV7-2
D gene: TRBD1
clone size: .
CDR3 protein: CASSFVGTGGSGANVLTF
CDR3 DNA: TGTGCCAGCAGTTTCGTGGGGACAGGGGGCTCTGGGGCCAACGTCCTGACTTTC

J gene: TRBJ2-7
V gene: TRBV25-1
D gene: .
clone size: few
CDR3 protein: CASSEATYEQYF
CDR3 DNA: TGTGCCAGCAGTGAGGCAACCTACGAGCAGTACTTC

J gene: TRBJ1-5
V gene: TRBV10-3
D gene: .
clone size: .
CDR3 protein: CAISGGANQPQHF
CDR3 DNA: TGTGCCATCAGTGGAGGGGCGAATCAGCCCCAGCATTTT

J gene: TRBJ2-7
V gene: TRBV11-2
D gene: TRBD1
clone size: .
CDR3 protein: CASSYGQGTYEQYF
CDR3 DNA: TGTGCCAGCAGTTATGGACAGGGGACCTACGAGCAGTACTTC

J gene: TRBJ2-7
V gene: TRBV5-1
D gene: TRBD2
clone size: .
CDR3 protein: CASSFGGRGYEQYF
CDR3 DNA: TGCGCCAGCAGCTTTGGCGGGAGGGGGTACGAGCAGTACTTC

J gene: TRBJ1-5
V gene: TRBV13
D gene: .
clone size: .
CDR3 protein: CASSFGRGAKTPQHF
CDR3 DNA: TGTGCCAGCAGCTTCGGTCGGGGAGCCAAAACGCCCCAGCATTTT

J gene: TRBJ1-1
V gene: TRBV19
D gene: TRBD1
clone size: few
CDR3 protein: CASLGQGGVAFF
CDR3 DNA: TGTGCCAGTCTTGGACAGGGTGGAGTAGCTTTCTTT

J gene: TRBJ1-5
V gene: TRBV5-6
D gene: .
clone size: .
CDR3 protein: CASSLGQVFQPQHF
CDR3 DNA: TGTGCCAGCAGCTTGGGGCAGGTCTTTCAGCCCCAGCATTTT